The clone carrying this T cell receptor (beta chain) was observed at least ten times. As yet, its antigen is unknown. These data come from a study of neurological immune-mediated disorders. From the 5' RACE reads, TCRdb called clonotypes with MiXCR, one entry per CDR3 protein. The sample consists of about 45,000 distinct CDR3 sequences, roughly 13% of them appearing once. Specified time point: longitudinal time-point 3. Findings and limits, study-wide: The study found the most TCR clonal expansion in HTLV-1-associated myelopathy and the least in multiple sclerosis, below healthy controls.

The CDR3 extends over 13 amino acids. Germline V gene sequence: CDR1 DFQATT, CDR2 SNEGSKA (reference sequence). V was clipped by 3 bases and J by 6 bases, with 11 bases between them. J is TRBJ2-2 and V is TRBV20-1; D may be TRBD2 (5 bases). Specimen: PBMCs. The clonotype was recovered from a man younger than 40 in good health. This CDR3 reads CSARKTISGELFF. CDR3 coding DNA: TGCAGTGCTAGGAAGACTATTTCCGGGGAGCTGTTTTTT.